These 14 T cell receptor beta chains share one sample of origin, sequenced in a study of cytomegalovirus exposure and HLA in healthy donors (dated by TCRdb to between 2016 and 2019). The library relied on the immunoSEQ multiplex PCR assay. TCRdb stores this immuneACCESS table with in-frame sequences only. Part of the clones is absent; in the studies checked, under half of the shortfall reflects unresolved V genes, and no reason is known for the rest. This sample comprises 120,000 to 150,000 clones, approximately 93% of them detected only once. The ten largest account for about 0.75% of the sample. The material sequenced was PBMCs. These receptors originate from a man between 18 and 35 years old in good health and CMV-seronegative.

The gene calls are TRBV18 and TRBJ2-3; maybe TRBD2 (6 bases). Germline assignment: CDR1 KGHSH and CDR2 LQKENI. The CDR3 length is 16 residues. V gave up 2 bases and J gave up 1 base, with 13 bases separating them. CDR3 region: CASSPTSLGGTDTQYF. The DNA for the CDR3 is TGTGCCAGCTCACCAACTAGCCTAGGGGGCACAGATACGCAGTATTTT.

This chain connects TRBV6-5 to TRBJ2-6; D unresolved. The CDR3 contains 15 residues. CDR1 is MNHEY, CDR2 SVGAGI, per germline. V lost 6 bases to trimming and J lost 0 bases, with 9 bases between them. CDR3 DNA: TGTGCCAGCAGCCCAACTATCTCTGGGGCCAACGTCCTGACTTTC. This translates into CASSPTISGANVLTF.

On this clone: This sample also contains other DNA sequences that code for the same CDR3. The gene calls are TRBV7-9 and TRBJ2-2, with D hard to call. The CDR3 runs 15 residues. CDR1 is SEHNR, CDR2 FQNEAQ, per germline (reference sequence). The germline V and J ends were trimmed by 0 bases and 3 bases, with 8 bases remaining between them. The CDR3 DNA sequence: TGTGCCAGCAGCTTAGCGAGGCTAGACACCGGGGAGCTGTTTTTT. Translation: CASSLARLDTGELFF. Full variable domain (remainder filled in from reference TRBV7-9 and TRBJ2-2): DTGVSQNPRHKITKRGQNVTFRCDPISEHNRLYWYRQTLGQGPEFLTYFQNEAQLEKSRLLSDRFSAERPKGSFSTLEIQRTEQGDSAMYLCASSLARLDTGELFFGEGSRLTVL.

V gene TRBV27 combines with J gene TRBJ2-3; D possibly corresponds to TRBD2 (5 bases). This CDR3 has 13 residues. Trimming took off 8 bases at V and 0 bases at J, with 9 bases between the two ends. CDR1 is MNHEY and CDR2 is SMNVEV in the germline V gene (reference sequence). CDR3 DNA: TGTGCCAGCTGGGAGTCCAGCACAGATACGCAGTATTTT. Translating it yields CASWESSTDTQYF.

V and J are TRBV5-4 and TRBJ2-2, with 8 positions matching TRBD1. J was trimmed by 6 bases and V by 3 bases; bases with no gene match: 4. Germline CDR1 is SGHNT and CDR2 is YYREEE (reference sequence). The CDR3 has 14 amino acids. Written as DNA, the CDR3 is TGTGCCAGCAGCTCCCGGGACAGGTCCGGGGAGCTGTTTTTT. It translates to CASSSRDRSGELFF.

This clone has only a few counts. This sequence joins TRBV27 and TRBJ2-1, with D possibly TRBD1 on 5 matching bases. The CDR3 is 16 residues long. Germline V gives CDR1 MNHEY, CDR2 SMNVEV (reference sequence). V was clipped by 5 bases and J by 0 bases, with 14 bases between them. The CDR3 loop is CASSLQAISSYNEQFF. CDR3 nucleotide sequence: TGTGCCAGCAGTCTACAGGCTATTAGCTCCTACAATGAGCAGTTCTTC.

This clone has a handful of counts. CDR3 in DNA: TGCAGCGTTCGCCCACCGGGACTAGCTGACGGGGAGCTGTTTTTT. It translates to CSVRPPGLADGELFF. This chain uses TRBV29-1 with TRBJ2-2; TRBD2 matches 9 bases. The CDR3 runs to 15 residues. The V and J ends lost 5 bases and 7 bases, in that order; junction bases with no gene match: 11. The germline V gene encodes CDR1 SQVTM and CDR2 ANQGSEA.

The chain carries TRBV28 and TRBJ2-7; TRBD1 might be the D (6 bases). Per germline, CDR1 MDHEN and CDR2 SYDVKM. V shed 6 bases and J shed 2 bases, with 17 bases lying between them. The CDR3 length is 15 residues. CDR3 bases: TGTGCCAGCAGACTGGGACACCGCCCCACCTACGAGCAGTACTTC. Protein: CASRLGHRPTYEQYF.

J is TRBJ1-2 and V is TRBV5-1, with 8 bases matching TRBD1. Germline loops: CDR1 SGHRS, CDR2 YFSETQ. There are 14 residues in the CDR3. Losses at the gene ends were 4 bases for V and 8 bases for J; bases not matched to a gene: 10. The CDR3 is CASSADRGFGGYTF. The CDR3 DNA sequence: TGCGCCAGCAGCGCCGACAGGGGCTTCGGAGGCTACACCTTC.

The chain has TRBV7-9 and TRBJ1-4; D gene ambiguous. Deletions cut 2 bases from V and 6 bases from J, with 10 bases between. Looked up from germline, CDR1 is SEHNR and CDR2 is FQNEAQ (reference sequence). The CDR3 loop spans 14 amino acids. Here the CDR3 reads CASSLTLGDEKLFF. The CDR3 nucleotides are TGTGCCAGCAGCTTAACACTCGGGGATGAAAAACTGTTTTTT.

The chain has TRBV30 and TRBJ2-7; TRBD2 agrees at 12 bases. V lost 1 base and J lost 0; bases outside the gene matches: 7. Germline V gene data show CDR1 as GTSNPN and CDR2 as SVGIG (reference sequence). CDR3 length: 17 residues. The CDR3 protein is CAWSDTSGGHLSYEQYF. The CDR3 bases are TGTGCCTGGAGTGATACTAGCGGGGGGCACCTCTCCTACGAGCAGTACTTC.

V usage is TRBV19 and J usage is TRBJ2-7, with 9 positions matching TRBD1. Per germline, CDR1 LNHDA and CDR2 SQIVND (reference sequence). The CDR3 covers 17 residues. Unmatched junction bases numbered 12, after V lost 3 bases and J lost 3 bases. The CDR3 reads CASSIALQGAESYEQYF. The DNA for the CDR3 is TGTGCCAGTAGTATCGCCTTACAGGGGGCGGAAAGCTACGAGCAGTACTTC.

The chain employs TRBV10-3 and TRBJ1-2, with TRBD1 matching over 8 bases. CDR1 and CDR2 from the germline V gene are ENHRY and SYGVKD. V lost 5 bases, J lost 2 bases, and 1 base stayed unmatched. This CDR3 spans 13 amino acids. CDR3 loop: CAISRDRNYGYTF. CDR3 sequence (DNA): TGTGCCATCAGTCGGGACAGGAACTATGGCTACACCTTC.

This chain joins TRBV25-1 and TRBJ1-1; TRBD1 aligns across 8 bases. The CDR3 loop spans 15 amino acids. After removal of 3 bases from V and 1 base from J, the junction contained 4 bases not matched to a gene. Germline V CDR1 and CDR2: MGHDK, SYGVNS. CDR3 residues: CASSDLGTGNTEAFF. CDR3 bases: TGTGCCAGCAGTGATCTCGGGACAGGGAACACTGAAGCTTTCTTT.